This T cell receptor (beta chain) originates from a study of T cells in narcolepsy. The germline V gene encodes CDR1 KGHSH and CDR2 LQKENI. This CDR3 is built from 14 residues. The study, taken as a whole, reports: HCRT-specific and TRIB2-specific autoreactive clonotypes appeared among same-patient CSF and blood CD4+ clonotypes. Healthy controls reportedly lacked the autoreactive clonotypes serially found in patients' blood.

This clone was observed a single time. The antigen is unknown. Here immunoSEQ multiplex PCR was the method, and the copy in TCRdb shows in-frame clones only, minus some. The sample has approximately 30,000 clones, 75% to 85% seen once; the top ten hold 3% to 4%. The origin of this receptor is a human donor with narcolepsy. Input material: CD45RA- memory CD4+ T cells from PBMCs. V usage is TRBV18 and J usage is TRBJ2-5; D gene unclear. The last part of the DNA fits TRBJ2-7 better; the J call may be wrong. CDR3 bases: TGTGCCAGCTCACCTAGAACAGAGTTCTACGAGCAGTACTTC. Translated: CASSPRTEFYEQYF.